The sequence of this T cell receptor beta chain was determined in a study of T cells after somatic rescue of genetic block. The germline gives CDR1 MNHEY, CDR2 SMNVEV (reference sequence). The CDR3 runs to 14 residues. Trimming stripped 6 bases from V and 1 base from J, with 12 bases between. The data were produced by immunoSEQ multiplex PCR, yet TCRdb's version contains in-frame clones alone and is incomplete. Seen here are tens of thousands of clones, around 90% observed once, and the top ten hold around 3%. This receptor was identified in a man aged 35-49 years. Sequencing was carried out using peripheral blood mononuclear cells (PBMCs). The genes are TRBV27 and TRBJ1-1; perhaps TRBD1 as D (6 bases). CDR3 coding DNA: TGTGCCAGCAGCACCGACAGGCAGAACACTGAAGCTTTCTTT. It translates to CASSTDRQNTEAFF.